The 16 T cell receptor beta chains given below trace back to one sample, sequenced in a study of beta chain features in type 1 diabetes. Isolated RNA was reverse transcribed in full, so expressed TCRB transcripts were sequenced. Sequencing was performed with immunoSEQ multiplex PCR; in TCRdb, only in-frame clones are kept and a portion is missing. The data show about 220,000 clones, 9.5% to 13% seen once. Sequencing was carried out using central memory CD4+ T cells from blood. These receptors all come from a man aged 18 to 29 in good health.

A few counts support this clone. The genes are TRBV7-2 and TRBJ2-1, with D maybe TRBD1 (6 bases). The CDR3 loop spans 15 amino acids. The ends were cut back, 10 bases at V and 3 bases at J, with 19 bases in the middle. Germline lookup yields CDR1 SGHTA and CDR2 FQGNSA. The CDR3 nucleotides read TGTGCCACCAAAAAGGCAGGGGCACGCTACAATGAGCAGTTCTTC. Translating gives CATKKAGARYNEQFF.

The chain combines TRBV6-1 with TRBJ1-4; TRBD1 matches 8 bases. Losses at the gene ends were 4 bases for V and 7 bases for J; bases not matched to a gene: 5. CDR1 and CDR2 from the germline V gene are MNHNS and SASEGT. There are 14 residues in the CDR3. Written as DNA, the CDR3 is TGTGCCAGCAGTGCGGGACAGGAAAGTGAAAAACTGTTTTTT. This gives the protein CASSAGQESEKLFF.

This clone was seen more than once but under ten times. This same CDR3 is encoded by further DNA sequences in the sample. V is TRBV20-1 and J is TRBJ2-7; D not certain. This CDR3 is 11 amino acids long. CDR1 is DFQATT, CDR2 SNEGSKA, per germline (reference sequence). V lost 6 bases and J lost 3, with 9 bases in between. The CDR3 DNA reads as TGCAGTGCCCAAGACGGCTACGAGCAGTACTTC. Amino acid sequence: CSAQDGYEQYF.

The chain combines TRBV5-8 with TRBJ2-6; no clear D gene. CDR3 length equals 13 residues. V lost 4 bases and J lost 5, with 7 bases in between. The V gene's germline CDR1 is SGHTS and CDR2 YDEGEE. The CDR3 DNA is TGTGCCAGCAGCCCTATTTGGGCCAACGTCCTGACTTTC. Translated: CASSPIWANVLTF.

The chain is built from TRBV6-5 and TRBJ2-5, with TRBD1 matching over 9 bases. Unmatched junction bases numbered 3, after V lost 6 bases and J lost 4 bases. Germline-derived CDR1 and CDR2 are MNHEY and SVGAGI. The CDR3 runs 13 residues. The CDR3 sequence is CASRRQGVETQYF. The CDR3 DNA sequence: TGTGCCAGCAGGAGACAGGGGGTAGAGACCCAGTACTTC.

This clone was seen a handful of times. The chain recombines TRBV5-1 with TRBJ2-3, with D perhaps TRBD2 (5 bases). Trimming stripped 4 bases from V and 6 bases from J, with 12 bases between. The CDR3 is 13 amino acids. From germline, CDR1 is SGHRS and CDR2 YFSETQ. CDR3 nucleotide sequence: TGCGCCAGCAGCAAGACTCCGGGGGATACGCAGTATTTT. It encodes CASSKTPGDTQYF.

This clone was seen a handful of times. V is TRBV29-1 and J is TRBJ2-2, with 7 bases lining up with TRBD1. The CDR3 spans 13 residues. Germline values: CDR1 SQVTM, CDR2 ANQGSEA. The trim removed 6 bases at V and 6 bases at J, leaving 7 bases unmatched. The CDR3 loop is CSVRDRAAGELFF. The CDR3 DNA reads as TGCAGCGTACGTGACAGGGCGGCCGGGGAGCTGTTTTTT.

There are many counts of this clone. The CDR3 protein is CASSQDLIRTGSYGYTF. Written as DNA, the CDR3 is TGTGCCAGCAGCCAAGACCTGATCAGGACAGGGTCTTATGGCTACACCTTC. The chain joins TRBV14 to TRBJ1-2, with 8 bases aligning to TRBD1. The CDR3 runs 17 residues. In germline, CDR1 is SGHDN, CDR2 FVKESK. The V segment lost 0 bases and the J segment 5 bases; nucleotides outside the gene matches: 11.

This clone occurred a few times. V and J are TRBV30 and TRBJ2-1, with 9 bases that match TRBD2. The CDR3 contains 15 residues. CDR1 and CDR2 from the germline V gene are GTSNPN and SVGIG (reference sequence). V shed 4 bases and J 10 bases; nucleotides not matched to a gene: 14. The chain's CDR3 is CAWTYSGSGTGEQFF. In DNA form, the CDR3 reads TGTGCCTGGACCTATAGCGGGAGCGGTACTGGGGAGCAGTTCTTC. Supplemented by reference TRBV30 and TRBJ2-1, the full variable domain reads SQTIHQWPATLVQPVGSPLSLECTVEGTSNPNLYWYRQAAGRGLQLLFYSVGIGQISSEVPQNLSASRPQDRQFILSSKKLLLSDSGFYLCAWTYSGSGTGEQFFGPGTRLTVL.

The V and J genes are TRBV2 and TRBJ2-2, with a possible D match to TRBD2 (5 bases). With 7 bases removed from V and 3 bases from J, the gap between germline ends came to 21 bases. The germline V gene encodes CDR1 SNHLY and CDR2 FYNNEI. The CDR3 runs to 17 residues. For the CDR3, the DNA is TGTGCCAGCACCCCCCGGCCGGGATCCCTCGACACCGGGGAGCTGTTTTTT. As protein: CASTPRPGSLDTGELFF.

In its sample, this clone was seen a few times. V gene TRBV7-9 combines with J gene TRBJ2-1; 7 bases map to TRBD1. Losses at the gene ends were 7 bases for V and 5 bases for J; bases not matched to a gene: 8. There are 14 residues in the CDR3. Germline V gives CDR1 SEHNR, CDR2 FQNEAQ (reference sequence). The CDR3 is CASNRAGTDNEQFF. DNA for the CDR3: TGTGCCAGCAACCGAGCAGGGACAGACAATGAGCAGTTCTTC.

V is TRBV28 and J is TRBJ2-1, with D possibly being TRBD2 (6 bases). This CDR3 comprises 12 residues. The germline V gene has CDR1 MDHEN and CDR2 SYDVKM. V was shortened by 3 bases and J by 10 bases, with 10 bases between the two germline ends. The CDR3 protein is CASSFGAGEQFF. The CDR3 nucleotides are TGTGCCAGCAGTTTTGGGGCGGGAGAGCAGTTCTTC. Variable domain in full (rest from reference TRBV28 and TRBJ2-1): DVKVTQSSRYLVKRTGEKVFLECVQDMDHENMFWYRQDPGLGLRLIYFSYDVKMKEKGDIPEGYSVSREKKERFSLILESASTNQTSMYLCASSFGAGEQFFGPGTRLTVL.

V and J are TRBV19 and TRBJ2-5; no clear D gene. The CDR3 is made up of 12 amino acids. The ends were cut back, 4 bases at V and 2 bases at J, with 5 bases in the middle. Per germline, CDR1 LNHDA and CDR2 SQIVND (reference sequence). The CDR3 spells CASSKRQETQYF. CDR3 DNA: TGTGCCAGTAGTAAACGGCAAGAGACCCAGTACTTC.

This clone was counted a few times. The CDR3 protein is CASSIPFGQGISYGYTF. The CDR3 DNA follows: TGTGCCAGCAGTATCCCCTTTGGACAGGGGATTAGCTATGGCTACACCTTC. This chain connects TRBV28 to TRBJ1-2; 9 bases align to TRBD1. There are 17 residues in the CDR3. V lost 5 bases, J lost 4 bases, and 14 bases stayed unmatched. Germline loops: CDR1 MDHEN, CDR2 SYDVKM.

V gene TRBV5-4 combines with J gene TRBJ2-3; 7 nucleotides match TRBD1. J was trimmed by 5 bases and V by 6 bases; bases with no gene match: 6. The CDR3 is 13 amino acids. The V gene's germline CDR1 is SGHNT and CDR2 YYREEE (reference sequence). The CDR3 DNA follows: TGTGCCAGCACGGCGACAGGGATAGATACGCAGTATTTT. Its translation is CASTATGIDTQYF.

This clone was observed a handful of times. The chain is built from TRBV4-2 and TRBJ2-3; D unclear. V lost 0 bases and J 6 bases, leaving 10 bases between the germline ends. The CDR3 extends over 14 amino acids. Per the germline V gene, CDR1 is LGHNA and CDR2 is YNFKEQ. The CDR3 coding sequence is TGTGCCAGCAGCCAAGAGAGAGTGTCGGATACGCAGTATTTT. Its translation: CASSQERVSDTQYF.